This T cell receptor beta chain was sequenced for a study of a mutant IDH1 vaccine in newly diagnosed glioma. Regarding time point: week 47, end of study. Vaccinated patients received 300 ug of mutant IDH1 20-mer peptide per dose, with topical imiquimod. Every donor had a new WHO grade 3 or 4 astrocytoma that was IDH1-mutant, with loss of nuclear ATRX. Clones were read by immunoSEQ multiplex PCR, and TCRdb kept only the in-frame ones, dropping some. The profile shows 90,000 to 100,000 clones, just under 90% of them singletons. This clone was seen a single time. The antigen is undetermined. This CDR3 has 14 residues. Trimming removed 5 bases from V and 3 bases from J; junction bases left unmatched: 2. Germline CDR1 MNHEY, CDR2 SVGAGI.

The gene calls are TRBV6-5 and TRBJ2-2; 8 nucleotides line up with TRBD1. Sample: PBMCs, taken from a glioma patient whose treatment included an IDH1 peptide vaccine. This receptor was identified in a woman aged 50 to 60 with glioma. This CDR3 reads CASSGQGHTGELFF. The CDR3 DNA is TGTGCCAGCAGTGGACAGGGACACACCGGGGAGCTGTTTTTT.